What follows are 27 T cell receptor beta chains derived from one specimen sequenced in a study of neurological immune-mediated disorders. TCRdb re-analysed the 5' RACE reads in MiXCR, keeping a single row per CDR3 protein. The sample yields some 60,000 distinct CDR3 sequences, 8.5% to 10% seen once. Sample time point: longitudinal time-point 2. The source material was PBMCs. These receptors came from a man aged 25-40 years in good health.

This clonotype was detected many times. The rearrangement links TRBV7-9 to TRBJ2-1; TRBD2 matches at 9 bases. The CDR3 is 16 amino acids. V lost 1 base, J lost 8 bases, and 9 bases stayed unmatched. Germline-derived CDR1 and CDR2 are SEHNR and FQNEAQ (reference sequence). The DNA for the CDR3 is TGTGCCAGCAGCTTAGAAGGGGCGGGAGGGCCGGATGAGCAGTTCTTC. It yields the protein CASSLEGAGGPDEQFF.

This clonotype was seen many times. CDR3: CASSLEGQGSKNIQYF. The CDR3 coding sequence is TGCGCCAGCAGCTTGGAAGGACAGGGATCTAAAAACATTCAGTACTTC. The rearrangement links TRBV5-1 to TRBJ2-4; TRBD1 matches at 8 bases. This CDR3 is built from 16 residues. CDR1 and CDR2 from the germline V gene are SGHRS and YFSETQ. The V segment lost 0 bases and the J segment 4 bases; nucleotides outside the gene matches: 6. The full variable domain, its missing parts supplied by reference TRBV5-1 and TRBJ2-4, is KAGVTQTPRYLIKTRGQQVTLSCSPISGHRSVSWYQQTPGQGLQFLFEYFSETQRNKGNFPGRFSGRQFSNSRSEMNVSTLELGDSALYLCASSLEGQGSKNIQYFGAGTRLSVL.

This rearrangement joins TRBV5-1 to TRBJ2-1; TRBD1 aligns across 9 bases. V gave up 4 bases and J gave up 4 bases; unmatched junction bases: 6. The CDR3 has 15 residues. Germline CDR1 is SGHRS and CDR2 is YFSETQ. CDR3 amino acids: CASSPDRGGYNEQFF. The CDR3 region has the DNA TGCGCCAGCAGCCCCGACAGGGGGGGGTACAATGAGCAGTTCTTC.

The sample holds many counts of this clonotype. V usage is TRBV21-1 and J usage is TRBJ2-5; TRBD2, as called in the table, went unchecked against the DNA. TRBV21-1 is annotated as a pseudogene. This CDR3 has 16 residues. In DNA form, the CDR3 reads TGTGCCAGCAGCAAAACTAGCGGGGGGAAGATCGAGACCCAGTACTTC. Protein sequence: CASSKTSGGKIETQYF.

In this sample, this clonotype turned up many times. This CDR3 reads CASSLGNNEQFF. Here the CDR3 DNA reads TGTGCCAGCAGCTTAGGGAACAATGAGCAGTTCTTC. The genes are TRBV11-3 and TRBJ2-1; no clear D gene. The CDR3 loop spans 12 amino acids. The ends were cut back, 1 base at V and 5 bases at J, with 3 bases in the middle. CDR1 is SGHNT, CDR2 YENEEA, per germline.

The table lists this clonotype with many counts. The DNA of the CDR3 is TGTGCCAGCAGTTCGGGATGGACTAGCGGGACAACCGGGGAGCTGTTTTTT. Protein: CASSSGWTSGTTGELFF. The rearrangement links TRBV28 to TRBJ2-2; 12 nucleotides match TRBD2. V lost 4 bases, J lost 5 bases, and 8 bases stayed unmatched. The CDR3 has 17 residues. CDR1 is MDHEN and CDR2 is SYDVKM in the germline V gene. The whole variable domain, remainder taken from reference TRBV28 and TRBJ2-2, is DVKVTQSSRYLVKRTGEKVFLECVQDMDHENMFWYRQDPGLGLRLIYFSYDVKMKEKGDIPEGYSVSREKKERFSLILESASTNQTSMYLCASSSGWTSGTTGELFFGEGSRLTVL.

This clonotype was seen at least ten times. The chain employs TRBV27 and TRBJ1-6; no definite D call. The CDR3 is 16 amino acids. The germline V gene encodes CDR1 MNHEY and CDR2 SMNVEV (reference sequence). Trimming stripped 3 bases from V and 9 bases from J, with 18 bases between. The CDR3 DNA sequence: TGTGCCAGCAGTTTCCGGATCTTAGCCGCGGCTTCACCCCTCCACTTT. It encodes CASSFRILAAASPLHF.

At least ten counts were recorded for this clonotype. The rearrangement uses TRBV6-4 and TRBJ2-1; D ambiguous. The germline gives CDR1 MRHNA, CDR2 SNTAGT. The germline V and J ends were trimmed by 4 bases and 4 bases, with 17 bases remaining between them. The CDR3 has 16 amino acids. The CDR3 sequence is CASSVPVEPIYNEQFF. The CDR3 DNA sequence: TGTGCCAGCAGTGTACCCGTAGAACCTATATACAATGAGCAGTTCTTC.

This clonotype was seen many times. V and J are TRBV7-2 and TRBJ2-3; 7 bases map to TRBD2. With V trimmed by 5 bases and J by 6 bases, 5 bases remained unmatched. CDR3 length: 13 residues. Germline CDR1 and CDR2: SGHTA and FQGNSA. DNA for the CDR3: TGTGCCAGCAGCGGGGGGGTACTGGATACGCAGTATTTT. Its translation is CASSGGVLDTQYF.

In this sample, this clonotype turned up many times. The V gene is TRBV20-1, the J gene TRBJ1-5; D gene ambiguous. Germline CDR1 DFQATT, CDR2 SNEGSKA (reference sequence). The length of the CDR3 is 15 residues. V was pared by 4 bases and J by 7 bases, with 20 bases between. DNA of the CDR3: TGCAGTGCTAACCCCGCCGAGCGGGGAGACCAGCCCCAGCATTTT. Its protein product is CSANPAERGDQPQHF.

The table lists this clonotype with many counts. J is TRBJ2-5 and V is TRBV20-1, with D hard to call. Germline-derived CDR1 and CDR2 are DFQATT and SNEGSKA (reference sequence). Trimming stripped 6 bases from V and 0 bases from J, with 5 bases between. The CDR3 covers 11 residues. The CDR3 DNA is TGCAGTGCCATGTACCAAGAGACCCAGTACTTC. It specifies CSAMYQETQYF.

This clonotype was observed at least ten times. The chain recombines TRBV29-1 with TRBJ2-1, with 8 nucleotides matching TRBD2. The CDR3 covers 11 residues. Germline loops: CDR1 SQVTM, CDR2 ANQGSEA. The CDR3 spells CTAGEENEQFF. The CDR3, as DNA: TGCACAGCGGGAGAGGAGAATGAGCAGTTCTTC.

This clonotype was recorded a few times. CDR3 sequence: CATSGTRDSGANVLTF. DNA for the CDR3: TGTGCCACCAGCGGGACACGAGACTCTGGGGCCAACGTCCTGACTTTC. The gene calls are TRBV24-1 and TRBJ2-6; perhaps TRBD1 as D (6 bases). The CDR3 spans 16 residues. Germline V gene data show CDR1 as KGHDR and CDR2 as SFDVKD. V lost 7 bases and J 0 bases, leaving 12 bases between the germline ends.

There are many counts of this clonotype. The CDR3 loop reads CSVWGGKDYGYTF. DNA for the CDR3: TGCAGCGTGTGGGGAGGGAAGGACTATGGCTACACCTTC. This chain links TRBV29-1 with TRBJ1-2, with D hard to call. Germline assignment: CDR1 SQVTM and CDR2 ANQGSEA. This CDR3 has 13 residues. The V end lost 6 bases, the J end lost 3 bases, and 14 bases lay between the germline ends.

This clonotype was observed many times. The rearrangement joins TRBV5-1 to TRBJ1-2, with D maybe TRBD1 (6 bases). The CDR3 has 14 amino acids. The V gene lost 0 bases and the J gene lost 5 bases, with 11 bases spanning the gap. CDR1 and CDR2 (germline): SGHRS, YFSETQ. As DNA, the CDR3 is TGCGCCAGCAGCTTGGACAGGGTGGAATATGGCTACACCTTC. Translation gives CASSLDRVEYGYTF.

Ten or more counts support this clonotype. The CDR3 is CASSPLGDRGQYF. The DNA for the CDR3 is TGTGCCAGCAGCCCATTGGGGGACAGGGGGCAGTACTTC. The chain uses TRBV2 and TRBJ2-7; the match to TRBD1 covers 10 bases. Germline lookup yields CDR1 SNHLY and CDR2 FYNNEI. Trimming removed 6 bases from V and 9 bases from J; junction bases left unmatched: 8. The CDR3 has 13 residues.

This clonotype was picked up many times. V gene TRBV18 combines with J gene TRBJ1-2; D ambiguous. Trimming shortened V by 5 bases and J by 3 bases, and 10 bases separated the two germline ends. This CDR3 is built from 13 residues. The germline V gene has CDR1 KGHSH and CDR2 LQKENI. CDR3 sequence (DNA): TGTGCCAGCTCAGCATGGTCACACTATGGCTACACCTTC. It encodes CASSAWSHYGYTF. Together with reference TRBV18 and TRBJ1-2, the CDR3 gives the full variable domain: NAGVMQNPRHLVRRRGQEARLRCSPMKGHSHVYWYRQLPEEGLKFMVYLQKENIIDESGMPKERFSAEFPKEGPSILRIQQVVRGDSAAYFCASSAWSHYGYTFGSGTRLTVV.

This clonotype showed up many times. V usage is TRBV10-1 and J usage is TRBJ2-5; TRBD1 or TRBD2 may be the D gene (6 bases each). The CDR3 sequence is 14 residues long. V lost 0 bases and J lost 5, with 10 bases in between. Germline CDR1 WNHNN, CDR2 SYGVQD (reference sequence). The CDR3 sequence is CASSESRGLETQYF. In DNA, the CDR3 is TGCGCCAGCAGTGAGTCCCGGGGGCTGGAGACCCAGTACTTC.

This clonotype was found many times. The V and J genes are TRBV4-2 and TRBJ2-2; TRBD1 matches 9 bases. J lost 4 bases, V lost 4 bases, and 10 bases had no gene match. CDR1 and CDR2 (germline): LGHNA, YNFKEQ. This CDR3 region has 17 residues. The DNA for the CDR3 is TGTGCCAGCAGCCCAAAACCGGGACAGGGTCTCACCGGGGAGCTGTTTTTT. It codes for CASSPKPGQGLTGELFF.

This clonotype was counted many times. The rearrangement joins TRBV29-1 to TRBJ2-1, with D possibly being TRBD2 (7 bases). The CDR3 is 17 amino acids. V lost 4 bases and J 4 bases, leaving 23 bases between the germline ends. CDR1 is SQVTM and CDR2 is ANQGSEA in the germline V gene. CDR3 nucleotides: TGCAGCGTTGGGGGCAGGGGTCTAGCGGATGATTACAATGAGCAGTTCTTC. Translation: CSVGGRGLADDYNEQFF.

This clonotype appeared many times. This chain links TRBV29-1 with TRBJ1-5, with no clear D. The CDR3 runs 12 residues. With 4 bases removed from V and 5 bases from J, the gap between germline ends came to 9 bases. The germline V gene has CDR1 SQVTM and CDR2 ANQGSEA. CDR3 in amino acids: CSVGGGYQPQHF. The CDR3 DNA reads as TGCAGCGTTGGGGGTGGCTATCAGCCCCAGCATTTT.

This clonotype was found many times. This rearrangement joins TRBV20-1 to TRBJ2-1; 13 positions match TRBD2. Germline loops: CDR1 DFQATT, CDR2 SNEGSKA (reference sequence). Germline trimming cut 0 bases from V and 0 bases from J; bases unmatched to any gene: 11. The CDR3 contains 20 residues. The DNA of the CDR3 is TGCAGTGCTAGAGAGACTAGCGGGAGGACAGGGTTGAGCTCCTACAATGAGCAGTTCTTC. Translating gives CSARETSGRTGLSSYNEQFF.

Ten or more counts support this clonotype. V and J are TRBV27 and TRBJ2-5, with 11 bases identical to TRBD2. Trimming cost V 5 bases and J 1 base; bases outside gene matches: 9. The CDR3 runs 17 residues. Germline V gene sequence: CDR1 MNHEY, CDR2 SMNVEV (reference sequence). The DNA of the CDR3 is TGTGCCAGCAGTGAGCTCCGACTAGCGGGAATCCAAGAGACCCAGTACTTC. Protein: CASSELRLAGIQETQYF.

This clonotype was seen many times. The rearrangement joins TRBV5-1 to TRBJ2-1; D remains unclear. Trimming shortened V by 1 base and J by 5 bases, and 7 bases separated the two germline ends. Germline V CDR1 and CDR2: SGHRS, YFSETQ. CDR3 length equals 13 residues. This CDR3 is CASSLLPNNEQFF. CDR3 DNA: TGCGCCAGCAGCTTGCTACCGAACAATGAGCAGTTCTTC. The complete variable domain, with remaining parts taken from reference TRBV5-1 and TRBJ2-1, reads KAGVTQTPRYLIKTRGQQVTLSCSPISGHRSVSWYQQTPGQGLQFLFEYFSETQRNKGNFPGRFSGRQFSNSRSEMNVSTLELGDSALYLCASSLLPNNEQFFGPGTRLTVL.

This clonotype occurred many times. The J gene is TRBJ2-7, the V gene TRBV6-2 or TRBV6-3; D call uncertain. The CDR3 is made up of 12 amino acids. V dropped 4 bases and J dropped 2 bases, with 6 bases sitting between them. In germline, CDR1 is MNHEY, CDR2 SVGEGT. The DNA for the CDR3 is TGTGCCAGCAGTTCGTTTACCTACGAGCAGTACTTC. It specifies CASSSFTYEQYF.

This clonotype was observed many times. V gene TRBV7-2 combines with J gene TRBJ2-3; 9 bases map to TRBD1. Germline values: CDR1 SGHTA, CDR2 FQGNSA. Losses at the gene ends were 6 bases for V and 4 bases for J; bases not matched to a gene: 5. This CDR3 has 14 amino acids. The CDR3 loop reads CASSPTGGSDTQYF. The DNA of the CDR3 is TGTGCCAGCAGTCCTACAGGGGGCTCAGATACGCAGTATTTT.

In this sample, this clonotype turned up many times. This chain links TRBV27 with TRBJ1-5; unclear D gene. There are 17 residues in the CDR3. Germline V CDR1 and CDR2: MNHEY, SMNVEV (reference sequence). V lost 0 bases and J lost 0, with 12 bases in between. CDR3 amino acids: CASSLSEALNSNQPQHF. The CDR3 bases are TGTGCCAGCAGTTTATCCGAGGCCCTCAATAGCAATCAGCCCCAGCATTTT.